The 19 T cell receptor beta chains below were found in one sample sequenced in a study of blood T cell repertoires in COVID-19 (dated by TCRdb to 2020 to 2022). Library prep was done by the immunoSEQ multiplex PCR assay. The table was pulled from immuneACCESS by TCRdb, which kept in-frame rearrangements only. Such tables lose some clones; where checked, under half of the loss comes from unresolved V genes, and the rest has no known cause. Within this sample are 150,000 to 200,000 clones, with 85% to 90% of them counted one time only. The biggest ten clones account for approximately 4.5% of the sample. What was sequenced was peripheral blood. The receptor set was obtained from a human donor in a cohort sampled during active COVID-19.

The chain combines TRBV11-2 with TRBJ1-1; maybe TRBD1 (5 bases). V was shortened by 3 bases and J by 1 base, with 12 bases between the two germline ends. From germline, CDR1 is SGHAT and CDR2 FQNNGV. The CDR3 has 15 residues. The CDR3 nucleotides read TGTGCCAGCAGCTTCGGCGGGGCAGGGAACACTGAAGCTTTCTTT. Its translation is CASSFGGAGNTEAFF.

The chain links TRBV2 to TRBJ2-1; D gene unclear. Germline V gene data show CDR1 as SNHLY and CDR2 as FYNNEI. The CDR3 runs to 13 residues. V lost 6 bases, J lost 4 bases, and 10 bases lay in between. CDR3 protein: CASRNPYYNEQFF. For the CDR3, the DNA is TGTGCCAGCAGGAACCCCTATTACAATGAGCAGTTCTTC.

J is TRBJ2-7 and V is TRBV29-1; 8 bases match TRBD1. Per the germline V gene, CDR1 is SQVTM and CDR2 is ANQGSEA. The CDR3 length is 13 residues. V lost 3 bases, J lost 3 bases, and 4 bases stayed unmatched. In DNA form, the CDR3 reads TGCAGCGTTGAGGACAGGGCCAGCTACGAGCAGTACTTC. Its translation: CSVEDRASYEQYF.

The chain is built from TRBV7-9 and TRBJ1-1; D not certain. Looked up from germline, CDR1 is SEHNR and CDR2 is FQNEAQ (reference sequence). The CDR3 is 13 residues long. Trimming removed 3 bases at V and 9 bases at J, with 14 bases between. CDR3 region: CASSFVVREQAFF. Here the CDR3 DNA reads TGTGCCAGCAGCTTCGTAGTCCGAGAGCAAGCTTTCTTT.

This chain links TRBV18 with TRBJ2-3; 14 bases map to TRBD2. Germline loops: CDR1 KGHSH, CDR2 LQKENI. Trimming at V came to 3 bases and at J to 3 bases, leaving 5 bases not matched to a gene. The CDR3 is 17 amino acids. DNA for the CDR3: TGTGCCAGCTCACCCAGGACTAGCGGGGGGTTAACAGATACGCAGTATTTT. It yields the protein CASSPRTSGGLTDTQYF.

This clone appeared a few times. This rearrangement joins TRBV5-8 to TRBJ2-3; 9 nucleotides line up with TRBD2. The ends lost 2 bases at V and 2 bases at J; junction bases unmatched: 3. The CDR3 runs to 15 residues. The germline CDR1 and CDR2 sequences are SGHTS and YDEGEE. For the CDR3, the DNA is TGTGCCAGCAGCTTTAGCGGGAGAAACACAGATACGCAGTATTTT. Amino acids: CASSFSGRNTDTQYF.

This clone was picked up one time. The chain combines TRBV7-9 with TRBJ2-1; D might be TRBD1 (6 bases). The germline gives CDR1 SEHNR, CDR2 FQNEAQ (reference sequence). V lost 6 bases and J 0 bases, leaving 12 bases between the germline ends. The CDR3 extends over 15 amino acids. CDR3 region: CASRNRVTSYNEQFF. CDR3 DNA: TGTGCCAGCAGAAACAGGGTGACCTCCTACAATGAGCAGTTCTTC.

The chain joins TRBV20-1 to TRBJ2-3; 10 bases fit TRBD2. Germline-derived CDR1 and CDR2 are DFQATT and SNEGSKA (reference sequence). The length of the CDR3 is 16 residues. V lost 3 bases and J lost 4; bases outside the gene matches: 10. The CDR3, as DNA: TGCAGTGCTAGTGGCCCAGCGGGAGGGGGGGCAGATACGCAGTATTTT. As protein: CSASGPAGGGADTQYF.

The chain links TRBV6-6 to TRBJ2-7, with a possible D match to TRBD2 (6 bases). Per the germline V gene, CDR1 is MNHNY and CDR2 is SVGAGI (reference sequence). V lost 0 bases and J 1 base, leaving 10 bases between the germline ends. The CDR3 runs to 15 residues. The CDR3 is CASSYSPSVSYEQYF. The CDR3 nucleotides are TGTGCCAGCAGTTACTCCCCTAGCGTTTCCTACGAGCAGTACTTC.

The chain employs TRBV10-2 and TRBJ2-7; 7 bases map to TRBD1. The J segment lost 4 bases and the V segment lost 8 bases, leaving 14 bases of the junction unmatched. CDR3 size: 15 residues. CDR1 is WSHSY and CDR2 is SAAADI in the germline V gene. The CDR3 spells CASSQTGTEGYEQYF. CDR3 sequence (DNA): TGCGCCAGCTCTCAAACCGGGACAGAGGGTTACGAGCAGTACTTC.

The gene calls are TRBV5-5 and TRBJ1-6; maybe TRBD1 (6 bases). With 0 bases removed from V and 5 bases from J, the gap between germline ends came to 12 bases. The CDR3 is 16 amino acids. Germline CDR1 is SGHKS and CDR2 is YYEKEE (reference sequence). CDR3 protein: CASSLALTGNNSPLHF. The CDR3, as DNA: TGTGCCAGCAGCTTGGCCTTGACAGGCAATAATTCACCCCTCCACTTT.

The chain joins TRBV19 to TRBJ2-2; the D gene is possibly TRBD2 (5 bases). Trimming stripped 5 bases from V and 3 bases from J, with 13 bases between. The CDR3 runs to 15 residues. Germline values: CDR1 LNHDA, CDR2 SQIVND (reference sequence). The CDR3 DNA reads TGTGCCAGTAGTCTCCGCTCGGGGTACACCGGGGAGCTGTTTTTT. This sequence encodes CASSLRSGYTGELFF.

J is TRBJ1-4 and V is TRBV19; no definite D call. CDR3 size: 14 residues. The germline V gene encodes CDR1 LNHDA and CDR2 SQIVND (reference sequence). V gave up 3 bases and J gave up 8 bases, with 13 bases separating them. The CDR3 reads CASSIQKSQEKLFF. In DNA form, the CDR3 reads TGTGCCAGTAGTATCCAGAAATCACAGGAAAAACTGTTTTTT.

The rearrangement uses TRBV5-1 and TRBJ2-1; 11 bases are a match to TRBD2. The CDR3 length is 13 residues. The germline V gene has CDR1 SGHRS and CDR2 YFSETQ. Trimming took 4 bases from V and 10 from J; bases not matched to a gene: 4. DNA for the CDR3: TGCGCCAGCAGCCCCGGGACTAGCGGAGAGCAGTTCTTC. It codes for CASSPGTSGEQFF.

The chain links TRBV11-2 to TRBJ2-1; 12 bases are shared with TRBD2. V lost 5 bases to trimming and J lost 7 bases; unmatched junction nucleotides: 6. The CDR3 runs to 15 residues. Germline V gene sequence: CDR1 SGHAT, CDR2 FQNNGV. The CDR3 coding sequence is TGTGCCAGCAGCGCGACTAGCGGGGGCCCGAATGAGCAGTTCTTC. Translation gives CASSATSGGPNEQFF.

V is TRBV2 and J is TRBJ2-3, with D tentatively TRBD2 (5 bases). The germline gives CDR1 SNHLY, CDR2 FYNNEI. Trimming removed 2 bases from V and 4 bases from J, with 13 bases in between. CDR3 size: 15 residues. CDR3 sequence reads: CASSESSLGADTQYF. The DNA of the CDR3 is TGTGCCAGCAGTGAATCTAGCCTGGGCGCAGATACGCAGTATTTT.

The chain couples TRBV5-1 to TRBJ2-6, with TRBD1 as a possible D gene (6 bases). The CDR3 has 15 amino acids. V lost 3 bases to trimming and J lost 2 bases, with 9 bases between them. Germline assignment: CDR1 SGHRS and CDR2 YFSETQ. CDR3 DNA: TGCGCCAGCAGCTCCACAGGGACTGGGGCCAACGTCCTGACTTTC. Translating it yields CASSSTGTGANVLTF.

This clone was counted a single time. V gene TRBV18 combines with J gene TRBJ2-7; 10 positions match TRBD1. The V segment lost 3 bases and the J segment 1 base; nucleotides outside the gene matches: 15. This CDR3 has 19 amino acids. Germline V gene lookup returns CDR1 KGHSH and CDR2 LQKENI. The CDR3 nucleotides are TGTGCCAGCTCACCGAGGCTAGGGACAGGGGACGCAAAATCCTACGAGCAGTACTTC. Protein: CASSPRLGTGDAKSYEQYF.

The CDR3 region has the DNA TGTGCCAGCAGCGCGCGAGGGACTGGAAGCACAGATACGCAGTATTTT. Translating it yields CASSARGTGSTDTQYF. The chain uses TRBV9 and TRBJ2-3; maybe TRBD2 (6 bases). Germline-derived CDR1 and CDR2 are SGDLS and YYNGEE. The germline V and J ends were trimmed by 3 bases and 0 bases, with 14 bases remaining between them. The CDR3 covers 16 residues.